This T cell receptor beta chain appears in the sequencing data of a study of blood T cell repertoires in COVID-19. Some clones are missing from TCRdb's copy, which holds only in-frame ones; the method was immunoSEQ multiplex PCR. This sample has tens of thousands of clones, with about 86% found just once. This CDR3 region has 15 residues. The J segment lost 7 bases and the V segment lost 7 bases, leaving 10 bases of the junction unmatched. Looked up from germline, CDR1 is SEHNR and CDR2 is FQNEAQ (reference sequence). The genes are TRBV7-9 and TRBJ2-1; 10 nucleotides match TRBD2. Sequenced sample: peripheral blood. The receptor was derived from a man aged 45 to 65 with active COVID-19. CDR3 region: CASNPVLAGDNEQFF. In nucleotides, the CDR3 is TGTGCCAGCAACCCGGTGCTAGCGGGAGATAATGAGCAGTTCTTC. Using reference TRBV7-9 and TRBJ2-1 for the parts outside the CDR3, the full variable domain is DTGVSQNPRHKITKRGQNVTFRCDPISEHNRLYWYRQTLGQGPEFLTYFQNEAQLEKSRLLSDRFSAERPKGSFSTLEIQRTEQGDSAMYLCASNPVLAGDNEQFFGPGTRLTVL.